This T cell receptor (beta chain) was found in a study of cytomegalovirus exposure and HLA in healthy donors. Across the study: Clustering assigned approximately 78% of the approximately 370 genotyped donors to the Caucasian-associated ancestry cluster.

The PCR used 60 Vbeta and 13 Jbeta primers. As originally analysed: About 9.9 million of the 60 million to 80 million unique TCR beta chains counted in a later analysis were shared. Assay: immunoSEQ multiplex PCR; the TCRdb copy retains only in-frame clones and omits some. V, J and clone size are those of that table, while D and trimming were read from the DNA. Counted here are more than 130,000 clones, around three quarters occurring once; the ten biggest clones make up nearly 7%. This clone was picked up one time. The CDR3 covers 18 residues. Germline V gene sequence: CDR1 SEHNR, CDR2 FQNEAQ (reference sequence). Unmatched junction bases numbered 13, after V lost 4 bases and J lost 0 bases.

The sequence derives from a man in his forties in good health and CMV-seropositive. Sequencing was performed on PBMCs. This chain uses TRBV7-9 with TRBJ1-1, with 8 bases lining up with TRBD1. This CDR3 is CASSSRKGQGKVNTEAFF. CDR3 nucleotides: TGTGCCAGCAGCTCTAGAAAAGGACAGGGAAAGGTGAACACTGAAGCTTTCTTT.